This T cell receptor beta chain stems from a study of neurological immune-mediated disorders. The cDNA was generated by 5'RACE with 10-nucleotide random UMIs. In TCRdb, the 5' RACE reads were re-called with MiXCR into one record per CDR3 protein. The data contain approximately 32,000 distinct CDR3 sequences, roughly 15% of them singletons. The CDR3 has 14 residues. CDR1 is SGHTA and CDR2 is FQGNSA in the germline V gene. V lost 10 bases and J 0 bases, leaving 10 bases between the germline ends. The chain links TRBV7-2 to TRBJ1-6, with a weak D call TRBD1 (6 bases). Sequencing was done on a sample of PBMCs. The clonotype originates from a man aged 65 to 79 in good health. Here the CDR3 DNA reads TGTGCCATCAAGGGGGGCTCCTATAATTCACCCCTCCACTTT. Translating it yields CAIKGGSYNSPLHF.